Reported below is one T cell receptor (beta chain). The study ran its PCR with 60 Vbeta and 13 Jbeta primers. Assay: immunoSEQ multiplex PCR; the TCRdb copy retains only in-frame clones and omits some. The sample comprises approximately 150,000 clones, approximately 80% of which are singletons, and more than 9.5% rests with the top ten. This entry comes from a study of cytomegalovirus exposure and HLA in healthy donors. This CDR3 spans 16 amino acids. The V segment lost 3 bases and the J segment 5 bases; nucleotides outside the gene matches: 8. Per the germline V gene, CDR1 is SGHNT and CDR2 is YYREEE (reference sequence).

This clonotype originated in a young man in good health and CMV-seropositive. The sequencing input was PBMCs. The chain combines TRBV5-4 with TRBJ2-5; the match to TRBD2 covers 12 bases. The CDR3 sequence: CASSSRAGTSGETQYF. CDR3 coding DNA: TGTGCCAGCAGCTCAAGGGCCGGGACTAGCGGGGAGACCCAGTACTTC.